Following are 23 T cell receptor beta chains from one sample sequenced in a study of shared clonotypes between healthy human individuals. As defined, naive CD8 cells were CD45RO-negative and positively selected for CCR7, with terminally differentiated effector memory CD45RA+ cells excluded. The data were produced by immunoSEQ multiplex PCR, yet TCRdb's version contains in-frame clones alone and is incomplete. The table includes roughly 770,000 clones, 95% to 97% detected once. Sequenced sample: naive CD8+ T cells sorted from blood. These receptors originate from a man aged 25 to 40 in good health.

V is TRBV27 and J is TRBJ2-1, with TRBD2 matching over 9 bases. Per germline, CDR1 MNHEY and CDR2 SMNVEV (reference sequence). V lost 7 bases to trimming and J lost 5 bases; unmatched junction nucleotides: 6. This CDR3 has 14 amino acids. The CDR3, as DNA: TGTGCCAGCATGACTAGCGGAGAAAACAATGAGCAGTTCTTC. This sequence encodes CASMTSGENNEQFF.

This chain links TRBV14 with TRBJ2-1; 7 bases line up with TRBD1. V dropped 1 base and J dropped 0; count of bases not matched to a gene: 9. The CDR3 is made up of 18 amino acids. Germline values: CDR1 SGHDN, CDR2 FVKESK. The CDR3 loop is CASSQGFSQGSSYNEQFF. In DNA, the CDR3 is TGTGCCAGCAGCCAAGGCTTCTCACAGGGGAGCTCCTACAATGAGCAGTTCTTC. Complete variable domain (other parts from reference TRBV14 and TRBJ2-1): EAGVTQFPSHSVIEKGQTVTLRCDPISGHDNLYWYRRVMGKEIKFLLHFVKESKQDESGMPNNRFLAERTGGTYSTLKVQPAELEDSGVYFCASSQGFSQGSSYNEQFFGPGTRLTVL.

Regarding this clone: Germline and junction disagree at one end, which may indicate a read error. The chain is built from TRBV7-7 and TRBJ2-1; D ambiguous. This CDR3 comprises 13 residues. Germline V gives CDR1 SSHAT, CDR2 FNYEAQ (reference sequence). CDR3 sequence reads: CASSLAPLNEQFF. The CDR3, as DNA: TGTGCTAGCAGCTTAGCCCCTCTAAATGAGCAGTTCTTC.

This rearrangement joins TRBV9 to TRBJ1-1; D gene ambiguous. The CDR3 totals 13 residues. The germline V gene has CDR1 SGDLS and CDR2 YYNGEE. Trimming cost V 4 bases and J 5 bases, with 12 bases left between them. The CDR3, as DNA: TGTGCCAGCAGCCCACCGGAGGGAACTGAAGCTTTCTTT. The encoded protein is CASSPPEGTEAFF.

Only a few counts were recorded for this clone. The chain recombines TRBV11-3 with TRBJ2-7, with D possibly matching TRBD1 (6 bases). V gave up 4 bases and J gave up 4 bases, with 17 bases separating them. The length of the CDR3 is 15 residues. Germline CDR1 SGHNT, CDR2 YENEEA. This CDR3 reads CASSSGQRNLYEQYF. The CDR3 DNA reads as TGTGCCAGCAGCTCGGGACAAAGAAATCTATACGAGCAGTACTTC.

The chain employs TRBV15 and TRBJ2-7, with D perhaps given as TRBD1 or TRBD2 (6 bases each). The V gene lost 2 bases and the J gene lost 2 bases, with 19 bases spanning the gap. This CDR3 is built from 17 residues. CDR1 is LNHNV and CDR2 is YYDKDF in the germline V gene (reference sequence). CDR3 DNA sequence: TGTGCCACCAGCAGAAACCGGGGGCAGGGACCCCCCTACGAGCAGTACTTC. It yields the protein CATSRNRGQGPPYEQYF.

The chain couples TRBV7-9 to TRBJ2-7; D gene unclear. The germline V gene has CDR1 SEHNR and CDR2 FQNEAQ (reference sequence). The CDR3 extends over 11 amino acids. Trimming removed 2 bases at V and 3 bases at J, with 2 bases between. CDR3 amino acids: CASSLIYEQYF. The CDR3 DNA reads as TGTGCCAGCAGCTTAATCTACGAGCAGTACTTC.

This clone occurred once. The J gene is TRBJ2-2, the V gene TRBV7-3; tentatively, D is TRBD2 (6 bases). The CDR3 has 15 residues. Germline-derived CDR1 and CDR2 are SGHTA and FQGTGA. Deletions cut 5 bases from V and 6 bases from J, with 16 bases between. The CDR3 region has the DNA TGTGCCAGCAGCGCCAGGGACTCACCCCCCGGGGAGCTGTTTTTT. Its translation: CASSARDSPPGELFF.

The V and J genes are TRBV6-6 and TRBJ2-7; TRBD2 is a possible D gene (6 bases). CDR3 length equals 14 residues. Trimming cost V 0 bases and J 0 bases, with 6 bases left between them. CDR1 and CDR2 (germline): MNHNY, SVGAGI (reference sequence). CDR3 sequence: CASSYSDYSYEQYF. DNA for the CDR3: TGTGCCAGCAGTTACTCGGACTACTCCTACGAGCAGTACTTC.

The gene calls are TRBV28 and TRBJ2-5; TRBD1 is a possible D gene (5 bases). There are 14 residues in the CDR3. Germline CDR1 MDHEN, CDR2 SYDVKM. V lost 10 bases and J lost 5, with 20 bases in between. Here the CDR3 DNA reads TGTGCCACTCTAGGGGCCCTTAGACTGGAGACCCAGTACTTC. This translates into CATLGALRLETQYF.

Of note for this clone: The same CDR3 is also encoded by other DNA sequences in this sample. The rearrangement links TRBV29-1 to TRBJ1-1; D call uncertain. The germline V gene encodes CDR1 SQVTM and CDR2 ANQGSEA. CDR3 size: 10 residues. V was trimmed by 4 bases and J by 8 bases, leaving 8 bases between them. As DNA, the CDR3 is TGCAGCGTTGGAGGGTCGGAAGCTTTCTTT. Translated: CSVGGSEAFF.

This clone was seen a single time. The chain couples TRBV7-9 to TRBJ1-1; the D is unclear. CDR3 length: 15 amino acids. Germline CDR1 and CDR2: SEHNR and FQNEAQ (reference sequence). Trimming removed 4 bases from V and 1 base from J, with 13 bases in between. The CDR3 DNA reads TGTGCCAGCAGCTCAACCAGGCCACCGAACACTGAAGCTTTCTTT. It specifies CASSSTRPPNTEAFF.

This clone was counted between two and nine times. This rearrangement joins TRBV5-1 to TRBJ1-2, with D uncertain. The V end was cut by 4 bases, the J end by 4 bases, with 11 bases between. Looked up from germline, CDR1 is SGHRS and CDR2 is YFSETQ. This CDR3 region has 13 residues. The DNA for the CDR3 is TGCGCCAGCAGCCCCGAAAGTGGCTATGGCTACACCTTC. This encodes CASSPESGYGYTF.

The chain uses TRBV27 and TRBJ2-7, with TRBD2 matching 7 bases. CDR1 is MNHEY, CDR2 SMNVEV, per germline (reference sequence). J lost 2 bases, V lost 5 bases, and 9 bases had no gene match. This CDR3 comprises 15 residues. The DNA for the CDR3 is TGTGCCAGCAGTCACAGAAGGGACTACCCCTACGAGCAGTACTTC. Translating gives CASSHRRDYPYEQYF.

In DNA form, the CDR3 reads TGTGCCAGCGTCGGGTCAGCCTACGAGCAGTACTTC. Residues: CASVGSAYEQYF. The chain combines TRBV2 with TRBJ2-7; D is unresolved. This CDR3 has 12 amino acids. V lost 8 bases and J lost 2, with 10 bases in between. CDR1 is SNHLY, CDR2 FYNNEI, per germline.

The rearrangement uses TRBV4-3 and TRBJ2-3; 10 bases match TRBD2. This CDR3 spans 17 amino acids. The V segment lost 4 bases and the J segment 7 bases; nucleotides outside the gene matches: 14. Per germline, CDR1 LGHNA and CDR2 YSLEER. The CDR3 loop reads CASSPGRASGGLNTQYF. CDR3 nucleotides: TGCGCCAGCAGCCCGGGGCGGGCTAGCGGGGGTTTAAATACGCAGTATTTT.

V is TRBV11-2 and J is TRBJ2-3, with D tentatively TRBD2 (6 bases). Germline CDR1 SGHAT, CDR2 FQNNGV. The CDR3 runs to 14 residues. The germline V and J ends were trimmed by 4 bases and 1 base, with 9 bases remaining between them. CDR3 bases: TGTGCCAGCAGCTCCTGGGGGGGCACAGATACGCAGTATTTT. Its translation: CASSSWGGTDTQYF.

The chain has TRBV15 and TRBJ1-1; TRBD1 aligns across 10 bases. The J segment lost 4 bases and the V segment lost 0 bases, leaving 5 bases of the junction unmatched. Germline CDR1 and CDR2: LNHNV and YYDKDF (reference sequence). CDR3 size: 16 residues. The CDR3 nucleotides read TGTGCCACCAGCAGAGATAATTGGGACAGGGGCACTGAAGCTTTCTTT. It yields the protein CATSRDNWDRGTEAFF.

This chain joins TRBV15 and TRBJ2-3; 10 nucleotides agree with TRBD1. The length of the CDR3 is 18 residues. J lost 3 bases, V lost 0 bases, and 9 bases had no gene match. Per germline, CDR1 LNHNV and CDR2 YYDKDF (reference sequence). The CDR3 region has the DNA TGTGCCACCAGCAGAGATCTCTCGGGGACAGGGGTGACAGATACGCAGTATTTT. Its protein is CATSRDLSGTGVTDTQYF.

This clone was counted between two and nine times. The chain employs TRBV5-5 and TRBJ1-2, with D possibly matching TRBD1 (5 bases). This CDR3 spans 15 amino acids. The germline V gene encodes CDR1 SGHKS and CDR2 YYEKEE (reference sequence). The V end was cut by 0 bases, the J end by 8 bases, with 17 bases between. Here the CDR3 DNA reads TGTGCCAGCAGCTTGGTTGCAGGGAGGGATGGGGGCTACACCTTC. Translated: CASSLVAGRDGGYTF. Based on the CDR3 plus reference TRBV5-5 and TRBJ1-2, the full variable domain is DAGVTQSPTHLIKTRGQQVTLRCSPISGHKSVSWYQQVLGQGPQFIFQYYEKEERGRGNFPDRFSARQFPNYSSELNVNALLLGDSALYLCASSLVAGRDGGYTFGSGTRLTVV.

This clone was picked up one time. The chain's CDR3 is CASSLSQGTYEQYF. CDR3 DNA sequence: TGTGCCAGCAGTTTATCCCAGGGCACGTACGAGCAGTACTTC. The chain combines TRBV27 with TRBJ2-7; a weak D match, TRBD1 (5 bases). Trimming cost V 0 bases and J 4 bases, with 10 bases left between them. In germline, CDR1 is MNHEY, CDR2 SMNVEV (reference sequence). There are 14 residues in the CDR3.

The CDR3: CASSIDLGTGSTNYGYTF. DNA of the CDR3: TGTGCCAGTAGTATAGATTTGGGGACAGGGAGTACTAACTATGGCTACACCTTC. The V and J genes are TRBV19 and TRBJ1-2; TRBD1 matches 9 bases. Germline trimming cut 0 bases from V and 0 bases from J; bases unmatched to any gene: 8. The CDR3 runs 18 residues. The germline gives CDR1 LNHDA, CDR2 SQIVND (reference sequence).

This chain joins TRBV7-2 and TRBJ1-1; TRBD1 is a possible D gene (6 bases). The CDR3 loop spans 14 amino acids. CDR1 and CDR2 from the germline V gene are SGHTA and FQGNSA. Trimming cost V 5 bases and J 6 bases, with 16 bases left between them. The CDR3 DNA is TGTGCCAGCAGCCCCCCAGGGGCCGGGGCTGAAGCTTTCTTT. It specifies CASSPPGAGAEAFF.